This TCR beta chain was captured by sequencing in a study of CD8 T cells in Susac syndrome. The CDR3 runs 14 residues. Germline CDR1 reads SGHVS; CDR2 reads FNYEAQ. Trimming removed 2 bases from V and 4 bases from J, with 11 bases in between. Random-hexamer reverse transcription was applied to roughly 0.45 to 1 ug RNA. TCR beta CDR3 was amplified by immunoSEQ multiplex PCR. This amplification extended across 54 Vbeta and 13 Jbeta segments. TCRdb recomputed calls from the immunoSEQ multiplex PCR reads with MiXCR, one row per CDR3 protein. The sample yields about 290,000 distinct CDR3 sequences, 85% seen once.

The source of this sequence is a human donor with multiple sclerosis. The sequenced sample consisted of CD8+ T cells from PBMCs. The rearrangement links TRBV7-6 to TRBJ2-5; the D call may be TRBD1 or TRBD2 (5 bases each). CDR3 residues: CASSLTGPPETQYF. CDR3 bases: TGTGCCAGCAGCTTAACGGGACCTCCAGAGACCCAGTACTTC.